Sequencing of this T cell receptor beta chain was carried out in a study of early T cells in non-severe SARS-CoV-2 infection. Study summary: Chains from this unsorted whole-blood bulk RNA could not be paired. Whole-study findings and limits: VDJdb matching favored anti-spike CD8 responses, missing private and CD4 specificities.

Germline-derived CDR1 and CDR2 are SGHTA and FQGNSA. This CDR3 has 14 residues. V was shortened by 2 bases and J by 5 bases, with 10 bases between the two germline ends. Researchers attached unique molecular identifiers to individual cDNA molecules. TCRdb reanalysed the 5' RACE reads using MiXCR and keeps one entry per CDR3 protein. The table lists under 45,000 distinct CDR3 sequences, less than 7.5% of them singletons. A remark on this clonotype: Its antigen is unidentified.

The receptor's source is an adult who was a healthcare worker with PCR-confirmed SARS-CoV-2 infection or an uninfected control (not recorded which). The material sequenced was whole blood, taken at baseline. The chain uses TRBV7-2 and TRBJ2-1; TRBD1 is a possible D gene (6 bases). CDR3 DNA: TGTGCCAGCAGCTTACGACAGGCCCACAATGAGCAGTTCTTC. Translated, it gives CASSLRQAHNEQFF.